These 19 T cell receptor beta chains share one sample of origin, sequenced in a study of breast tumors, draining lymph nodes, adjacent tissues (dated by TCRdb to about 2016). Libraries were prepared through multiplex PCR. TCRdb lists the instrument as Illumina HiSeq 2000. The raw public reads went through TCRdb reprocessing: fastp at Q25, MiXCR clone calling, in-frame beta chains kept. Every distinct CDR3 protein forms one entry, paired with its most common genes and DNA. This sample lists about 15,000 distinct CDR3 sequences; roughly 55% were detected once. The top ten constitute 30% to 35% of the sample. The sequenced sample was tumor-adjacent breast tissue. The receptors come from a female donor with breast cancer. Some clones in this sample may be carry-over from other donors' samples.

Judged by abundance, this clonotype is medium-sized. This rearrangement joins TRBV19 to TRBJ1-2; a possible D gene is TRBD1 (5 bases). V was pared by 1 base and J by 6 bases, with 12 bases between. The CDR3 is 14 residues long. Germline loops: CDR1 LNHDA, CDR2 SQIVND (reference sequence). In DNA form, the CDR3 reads TGTGCCAGTAGTATAGCTGCCAGGGTAGATGGCTACACCTTC. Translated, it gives CASSIAARVDGYTF.

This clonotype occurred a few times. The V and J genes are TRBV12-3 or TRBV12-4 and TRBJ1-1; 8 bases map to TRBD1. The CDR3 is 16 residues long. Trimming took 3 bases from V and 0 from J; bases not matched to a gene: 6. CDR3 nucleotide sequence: TGTGCCAGCAGTTTGGGCAGGGGGCGGTTGAACACTGAAGCTTTCTTT. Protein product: CASSLGRGRLNTEAFF.

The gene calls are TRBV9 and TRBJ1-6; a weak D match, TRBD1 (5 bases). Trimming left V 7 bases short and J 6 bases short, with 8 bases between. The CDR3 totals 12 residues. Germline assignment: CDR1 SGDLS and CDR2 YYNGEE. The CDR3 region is CASSQGNSPLHF. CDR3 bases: TGTGCCAGCTCCCAGGGTAATTCACCCCTCCACTTT. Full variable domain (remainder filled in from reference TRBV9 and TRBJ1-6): DSGVTQTPKHLITATGQRVTLRCSPRSGDLSVYWYQQSLDQGLQFLIQYYNGEERAKGNILERFSAQQFPDLHSELNLSSLELGDSALYFCASSQGNSPLHFGNGTRLTVT.

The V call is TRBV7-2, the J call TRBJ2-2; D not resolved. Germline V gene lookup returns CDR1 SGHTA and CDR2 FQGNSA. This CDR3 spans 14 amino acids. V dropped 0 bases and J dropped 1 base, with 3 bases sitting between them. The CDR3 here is CASSLAVNTGELFF. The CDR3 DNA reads TGTGCCAGCAGCTTAGCGGTGAACACCGGGGAGCTGTTTTTT.

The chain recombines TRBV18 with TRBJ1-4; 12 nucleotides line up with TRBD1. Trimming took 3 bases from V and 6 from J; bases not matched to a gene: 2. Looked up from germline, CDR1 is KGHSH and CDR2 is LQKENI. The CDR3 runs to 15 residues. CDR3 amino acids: CASSPGQGADEKLFF. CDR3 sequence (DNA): TGTGCCAGCTCACCGGGACAGGGGGCGGATGAAAAACTGTTTTTT. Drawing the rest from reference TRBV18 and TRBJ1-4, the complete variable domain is NAGVMQNPRHLVRRRGQEARLRCSPMKGHSHVYWYRQLPEEGLKFMVYLQKENIIDESGMPKERFSAEFPKEGPSILRIQQVVRGDSAAYFCASSPGQGADEKLFFGSGTQLSVL.

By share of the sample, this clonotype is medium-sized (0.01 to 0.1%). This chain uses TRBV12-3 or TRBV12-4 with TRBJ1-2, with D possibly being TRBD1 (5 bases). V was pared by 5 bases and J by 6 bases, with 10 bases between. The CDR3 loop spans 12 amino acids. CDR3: CASSHRTNGYTF. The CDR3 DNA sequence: TGTGCCAGCAGTCACAGGACCAATGGCTACACCTTC.

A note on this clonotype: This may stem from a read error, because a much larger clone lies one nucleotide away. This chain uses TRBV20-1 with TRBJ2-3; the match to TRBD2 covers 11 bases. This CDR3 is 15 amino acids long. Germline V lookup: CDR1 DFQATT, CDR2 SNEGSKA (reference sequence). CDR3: CTARTSGSSTDAQYF. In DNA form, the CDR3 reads TGCACTGCTAGAACTAGCGGGAGTAGCACAGATGCGCAGTATTTT.

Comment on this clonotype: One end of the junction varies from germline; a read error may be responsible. The DNA of the CDR3 is TGTGCCATCCGGACTAGCGGGAGTTCTTCCTACAAGCAGTACTTC. Amino acid sequence: CAIRTSGSSSYKQYF. V usage is TRBV10-3 and J usage is TRBJ2-7; 13 bases fit TRBD2. The CDR3 runs 15 residues. CDR1 is ENHRY, CDR2 SYGVKD, per germline.

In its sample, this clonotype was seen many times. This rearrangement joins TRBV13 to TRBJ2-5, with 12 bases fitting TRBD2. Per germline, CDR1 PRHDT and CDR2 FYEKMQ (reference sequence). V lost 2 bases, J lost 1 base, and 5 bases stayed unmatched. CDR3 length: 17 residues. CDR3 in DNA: TGTGCCAGCAGCTTACCGGGACTAGCGGGCCTCCAAGAGACCCAGTACTTC. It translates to CASSLPGLAGLQETQYF.

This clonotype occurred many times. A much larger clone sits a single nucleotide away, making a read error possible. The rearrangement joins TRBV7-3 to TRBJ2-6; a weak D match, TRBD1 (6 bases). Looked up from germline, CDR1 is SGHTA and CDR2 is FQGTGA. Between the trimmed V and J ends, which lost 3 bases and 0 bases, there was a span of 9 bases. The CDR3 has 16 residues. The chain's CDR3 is CASSLQGSSGANVLTF. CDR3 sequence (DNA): TGTGCCAGCAGCTTGCAGGGGAGCTCTGGGGCCAACGTCCTGACTTTC.

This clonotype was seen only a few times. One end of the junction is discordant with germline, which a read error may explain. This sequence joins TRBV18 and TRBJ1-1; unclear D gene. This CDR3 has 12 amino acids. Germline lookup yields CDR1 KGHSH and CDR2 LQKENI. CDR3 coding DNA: TGTGCCGGCTCACTGTTGGGGACTGAAGCTTTCTTT. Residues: CAGSLLGTEAFF.

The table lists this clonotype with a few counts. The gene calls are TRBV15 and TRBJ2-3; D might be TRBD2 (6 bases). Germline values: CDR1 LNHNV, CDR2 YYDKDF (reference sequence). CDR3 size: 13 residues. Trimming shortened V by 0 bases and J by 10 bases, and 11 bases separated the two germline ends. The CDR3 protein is CATSREGWEAQYF. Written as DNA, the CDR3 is TGTGCCACCAGCAGAGAAGGGTGGGAGGCGCAGTATTTT.

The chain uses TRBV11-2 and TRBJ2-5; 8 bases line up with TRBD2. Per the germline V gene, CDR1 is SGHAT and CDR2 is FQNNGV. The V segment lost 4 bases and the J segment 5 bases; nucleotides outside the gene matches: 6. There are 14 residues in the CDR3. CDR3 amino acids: CASSWLAGRETQYF. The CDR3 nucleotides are TGTGCCAGCAGCTGGTTAGCGGGGCGGGAGACCCAGTACTTC.

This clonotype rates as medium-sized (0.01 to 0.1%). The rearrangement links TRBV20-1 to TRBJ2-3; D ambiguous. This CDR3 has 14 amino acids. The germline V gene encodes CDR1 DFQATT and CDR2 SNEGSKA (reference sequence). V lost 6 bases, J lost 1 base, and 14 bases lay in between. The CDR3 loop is CSAPAASGTDTQYF. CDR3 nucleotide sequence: TGCAGTGCCCCCGCGGCGTCAGGCACAGATACGCAGTATTTT.

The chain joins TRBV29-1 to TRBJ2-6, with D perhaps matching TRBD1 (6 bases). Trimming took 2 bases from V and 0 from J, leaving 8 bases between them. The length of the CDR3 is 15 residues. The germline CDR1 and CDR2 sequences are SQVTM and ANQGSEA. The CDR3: CSVETGSSGANVLTF. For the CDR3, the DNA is TGCAGCGTTGAAACAGGGAGCTCTGGGGCCAACGTCCTGACTTTC.

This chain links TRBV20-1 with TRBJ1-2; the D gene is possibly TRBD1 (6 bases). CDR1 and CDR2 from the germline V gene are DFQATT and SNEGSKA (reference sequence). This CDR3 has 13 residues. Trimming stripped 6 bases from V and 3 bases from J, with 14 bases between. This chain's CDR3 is CSALTQGDYGYTF. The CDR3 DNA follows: TGCAGTGCCCTTACACAGGGAGACTATGGCTACACCTTC.

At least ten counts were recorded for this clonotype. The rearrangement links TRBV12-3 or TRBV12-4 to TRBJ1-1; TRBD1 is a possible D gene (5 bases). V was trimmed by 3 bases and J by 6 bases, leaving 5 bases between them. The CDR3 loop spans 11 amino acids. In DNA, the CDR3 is TGTGCCAGCAGTTTGGGGGCTGAAGCTTTCTTT. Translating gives CASSLGAEAFF.

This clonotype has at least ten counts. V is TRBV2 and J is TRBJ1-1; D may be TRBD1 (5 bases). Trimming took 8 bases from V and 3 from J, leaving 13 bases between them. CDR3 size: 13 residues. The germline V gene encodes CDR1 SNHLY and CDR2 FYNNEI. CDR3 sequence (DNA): TGTGCCAGCGGACGCAGGGAGGACACTGAAGCTTTCTTT. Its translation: CASGRREDTEAFF.

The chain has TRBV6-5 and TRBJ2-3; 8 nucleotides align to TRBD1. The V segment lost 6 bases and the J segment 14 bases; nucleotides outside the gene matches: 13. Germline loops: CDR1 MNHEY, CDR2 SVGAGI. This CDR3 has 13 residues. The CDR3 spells CASSTSQGAVRYF. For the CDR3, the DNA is TGTGCCAGCAGCACGTCTCAGGGGGCCGTAAGGTATTTT.